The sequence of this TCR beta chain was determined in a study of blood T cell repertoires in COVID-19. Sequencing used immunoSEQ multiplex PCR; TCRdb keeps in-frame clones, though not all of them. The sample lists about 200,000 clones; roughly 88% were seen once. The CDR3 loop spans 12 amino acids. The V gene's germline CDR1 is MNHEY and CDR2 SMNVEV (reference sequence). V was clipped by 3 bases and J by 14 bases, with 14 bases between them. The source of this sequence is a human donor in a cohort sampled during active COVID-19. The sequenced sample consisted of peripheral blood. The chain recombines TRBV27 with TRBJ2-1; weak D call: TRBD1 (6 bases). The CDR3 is CASSFVGDKKFF. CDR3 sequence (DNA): TGTGCCAGCAGTTTTGTAGGGGACAAAAAGTTCTTC.